A selection of T cell receptor beta chains follows, all from one sample in a study of blood T cell repertoires in COVID-19. Only in-frame clones appear in the TCRdb table, and some are missing; sequencing was by immunoSEQ multiplex PCR. The sample carries roughly 210,000 clones, about 85% recorded once. The sequencing sample was made of peripheral blood. The source of these receptors is a woman over 75 with COVID-19, enrolled during active disease. The CDR3 runs from the conserved cysteine through the conserved F or W. Each record gives: CDR3 DNA, CDR3 protein, J gene, D gene, V gene. D genes are given only for firm matches.

TGTGCCAGCAGGCCCTTGGCAGCGTATAATCAGCCCCAGCATTTT,CASRPLAAYNQPQHF,TRBJ1-5,-,TRBV28
TGCGCCAGCAGCTTGGCGTCGCGGGGGGGACAAGAGACCCAGTACTTC,CASSLASRGGQETQYF,TRBJ2-5,TRBD2,TRBV5-1
TGTGCCAGTAGTCTCTCAGGGGGCAGCTCCTACGAGCAGTACTTC,CASSLSGGSSYEQYF,TRBJ2-7,TRBD1,TRBV19
TGTGCCAGCTCCAAAGGGGGGAACACTGAAGCTTTCTTT,CASSKGGNTEAFF,TRBJ1-1,-,TRBV14
TGTGCCAGCAGCCTCCGGGACAGACTTGCCTATGGCTACACCTTC,CASSLRDRLAYGYTF,TRBJ1-2,TRBD1,TRBV7-9
TGTGCCAGCAGTCCCCGGACTCGGACAGTTGAAGCTTTCTTT,CASSPRTRTVEAFF,TRBJ1-1,-,TRBV28
TGTGCCAGCAGCTTAGACAGGGGGAGCACAGATACGCAGTATTTT,CASSLDRGSTDTQYF,TRBJ2-3,TRBD1,TRBV11-2
TGTGCCAGCAGTGAAGGGGGAGGGGCTTTCTTT,CASSEGGGAFF,TRBJ1-1,-,TRBV6-1
TGTGCCAGCAGCCCTGGGGGGACTAACTATGGCTACACCTTC,CASSPGGTNYGYTF,TRBJ1-2,-,TRBV6-2/TRBV6-3
TGTGCAGAAAGCTTGGGTCCAAGAGGGCAGAACACTGAAGCTTTCTTT,CAESLGPRGQNTEAFF,TRBJ1-1,-,TRBV5-4
TGTGCCACCAGCAGAGATGGGAAACAGGGAAAGACCCAGTACTTC,CATSRDGKQGKTQYF,TRBJ2-5,-,TRBV15
TGTGCCAGCAGCCAAATCGGGGGGGCCGGAACCGGGGAGCTGTTTTTT,CASSQIGGAGTGELFF,TRBJ2-2,TRBD2,TRBV4-2
TGCGCCAGCACCCAGGTAGCGGGGGGGCCAGATACGCAGTATTTT,CASTQVAGGPDTQYF,TRBJ2-3,TRBD2,TRBV5-1
TGTGCCAGCAGCTTAGCGGGGGGGCTGTACAATGAGCAGTTCTTC,CASSLAGGLYNEQFF,TRBJ2-1,-,TRBV7-2
TGTGCCAGTAGTTCCTCATCGACAGGCAAACTGTTTTTT,CASSSSSTGKLFF,TRBJ1-4,-,TRBV19
TGTGCCAGCAGCCAATACGACAGGGCAGATACGCAGTATTTT,CASSQYDRADTQYF,TRBJ2-3,TRBD1,TRBV5-8
TGCGCCAGCGGACGGGGGGGCGGAAACACCGGGGAGCTGTTTTTT,CASGRGGGNTGELFF,TRBJ2-2,TRBD2,TRBV5-1
TGTGCCAGCAGGTTTGGGGCGTCGGCGGGAAATGAGCAGTTCTTC,CASRFGASAGNEQFF,TRBJ2-1,-,TRBV3-1/TRBV3-2
TGTGCCATCAGTGCCCTAGCGGAAACCTACGAGCAGTACTTC,CAISALAETYEQYF,TRBJ2-7,TRBD2,TRBV10-3